Below are 20 T cell receptor beta chains sequenced from a single sample in a study of cytomegalovirus exposure and HLA in healthy donors. Primers included in the PCR were 60 Vbeta and 13 Jbeta primers. TCRdb's table, derived via immunoSEQ multiplex PCR, lists solely in-frame clones and lacks some. The data show more than 150,000 clones, under 85% seen once. Input material: PBMCs. Receptors originate from a man aged 50-60 years in good health and CMV-seronegative.

CDR3 region: CASGLSGGQPQHF. The CDR3 DNA follows: TGTGCTAGTGGTTTGAGCGGGGGTCAGCCCCAGCATTTT. V usage is TRBV12-5 and J usage is TRBJ1-5, with a weak D call TRBD1 (5 bases). Trimming stripped 2 bases from V and 6 bases from J, with 8 bases between. The CDR3 loop spans 13 amino acids. CDR1 and CDR2 from the germline V gene are LGHNT and FRNRAP. The variable domain in full, completed from reference TRBV12-5 and TRBJ1-5, reads DARVTQTPRHKVTEMGQEVTMRCQPILGHNTVFWYRQTMMQGLELLAYFRNRAPLDDSGMPKDRFSAEMPDATLATLKIQPSEPRDSAVYFCASGLSGGQPQHFGDGTRLSIL.

In this sample, this clone turned up a few times. V is TRBV19 and J is TRBJ1-1; D remains unclear. Trimming cost V 1 base and J 4 bases, with 10 bases left between them. CDR3 size: 14 residues. CDR1 LNHDA and CDR2 SQIVND come from the germline V gene (reference sequence). DNA of the CDR3: TGTGCCAGTAGTATAGGCACCCCGGGCACTGAAGCTTTCTTT. Translation: CASSIGTPGTEAFF. Combining the CDR3 with reference TRBV19 and TRBJ1-1 gives the whole variable domain DGGITQSPKYLFRKEGQNVTLSCEQNLNHDAMYWYRQDPGQGLRLIYYSQIVNDFQKGDIAEGYSVSREKKESFPLTVTSAQKNPTAFYLCASSIGTPGTEAFFGQGTRLTVV.

The rearrangement uses TRBV14 and TRBJ2-7, with 9 bases matching TRBD1. After removal of 4 bases from V and 6 bases from J, the junction contained 7 bases not matched to a gene. Germline V lookup: CDR1 SGHDN, CDR2 FVKESK. This CDR3 contains 14 residues. CDR3 coding DNA: TGTGCCAGCAGCCCGACAGGGGGTCGACGCGAGCAGTACTTC. Protein: CASSPTGGRREQYF.

The CDR3 nucleotides are TGTGCCAGCAGCTTCGACAGGGCGCGAGGCTACACCTTC. Translating gives CASSFDRARGYTF. The genes are TRBV7-2 and TRBJ1-2, with 7 positions matching TRBD1. The CDR3 loop spans 13 amino acids. Per the germline V gene, CDR1 is SGHTA and CDR2 is FQGNSA. V shed 3 bases and J 8 bases; nucleotides not matched to a gene: 6.

V is TRBV5-8 and J is TRBJ2-7; 12 nucleotides match TRBD2. The CDR3 runs 17 residues. Germline CDR1 is SGHTS and CDR2 is YDEGEE. V was pared by 0 bases and J by 0 bases, with 4 bases of the junction left unmatched. CDR3 amino acids: CASSLGLAGVHSYEQYF. CDR3 nucleotide sequence: TGTGCCAGCAGCTTGGGACTAGCGGGGGTTCACTCCTACGAGCAGTACTTC.

V is TRBV7-3 and J is TRBJ2-2, with a weak D call TRBD2 (6 bases). From germline, CDR1 is SGHTA and CDR2 FQGTGA. Trimming took off 1 base at V and 7 bases at J, with 10 bases between the two ends. There are 14 residues in the CDR3. This CDR3 is CASSLSAGNGELFF. The CDR3 DNA reads as TGTGCCAGCAGCTTAAGTGCGGGGAACGGGGAGCTGTTTTTT.

This chain uses TRBV28 with TRBJ1-1, with 8 bases matching TRBD1. V shed 1 base and J 0 bases; nucleotides not matched to a gene: 1. There are 15 residues in the CDR3. Per germline, CDR1 MDHEN and CDR2 SYDVKM. CDR3 DNA sequence: TGTGCCAGCAGTTTATTGACAGGGGTGAACACTGAAGCTTTCTTT. It encodes CASSLLTGVNTEAFF.

The rearrangement joins TRBV2 to TRBJ1-5, with 9 nucleotides matching TRBD1. CDR3 length: 15 residues. The V gene end was trimmed by 7 bases and the J gene end by 6 bases; junction bases not matched to a gene: 10. Germline loops: CDR1 SNHLY, CDR2 FYNNEI. The CDR3 protein is CASTLPGQGGQPQHF. The CDR3 DNA sequence: TGTGCCAGCACCTTACCGGGACAGGGCGGTCAGCCCCAGCATTTT.

The chain joins TRBV4-1 to TRBJ2-5; 16 positions agree with TRBD2. J was trimmed by 5 bases and V by 1 base; bases with no gene match: 7. The CDR3 is 18 residues long. Per the germline V gene, CDR1 is MGHRA and CDR2 is YSYEKL. The CDR3 coding sequence is TGCGCCAGCAGCCAAGCCGGGACTAGCGGGAGGGCCGCGGAGACCCAGTACTTC. Encoded protein: CASSQAGTSGRAAETQYF.

V gene TRBV5-4 combines with J gene TRBJ2-7, with 7 bases aligning to TRBD2. With 4 bases clipped from V and 1 base from J, the junction kept 5 bases outside the gene matches. The CDR3 spans 14 residues. CDR1 is SGHNT, CDR2 YYREEE, per germline (reference sequence). CDR3 DNA: TGTGCCAGCAGCCGAAGGGAGGGTTCCTACGAGCAGTACTTC. This sequence encodes CASSRREGSYEQYF.

The CDR3 nucleotides are TGTGCCAGCAGCCCCAAGACTAGCGGAACAATTCGGAACACCGGGGAGCTGTTTTTT. Translated: CASSPKTSGTIRNTGELFF. This sequence joins TRBV11-1 and TRBJ2-2; 9 bases match TRBD2. Trimming at V came to 5 bases and at J to 1 base, leaving 14 bases not matched to a gene. The length of the CDR3 is 19 residues. Germline-derived CDR1 and CDR2 are SGHAT and FQDESV (reference sequence).

This clone was counted between two and nine times. This chain uses TRBV6-1 with TRBJ2-4; D ambiguous. The CDR3 extends over 15 amino acids. V was clipped by 3 bases and J by 0 bases, with 9 bases between them. Germline V gives CDR1 MNHNS, CDR2 SASEGT. CDR3 region: CASSDIGLAKNIQYF. Written as DNA, the CDR3 is TGTGCCAGCAGTGATATCGGGTTAGCCAAAAACATTCAGTACTTC.

The chain is built from TRBV5-1 and TRBJ2-5, with TRBD2 identical over 10 bases. Per germline, CDR1 SGHRS and CDR2 YFSETQ. Germline trimming cut 4 bases from V and 1 base from J; bases unmatched to any gene: 1. The CDR3 has 14 amino acids. The CDR3: CASSGLAVQETQYF. The CDR3 DNA is TGCGCCAGCAGCGGACTAGCGGTCCAAGAGACCCAGTACTTC.

The chain uses TRBV9 and TRBJ1-1; a weak D match, TRBD1 (6 bases). This CDR3 contains 14 residues. Between the trimmed V and J ends, which lost 4 bases and 4 bases, there was a span of 14 bases. The germline V gene encodes CDR1 SGDLS and CDR2 YYNGEE. CDR3 protein: CASSLGQRGTEAFF. The CDR3, as DNA: TGTGCCAGCAGCTTAGGACAGCGGGGCACTGAAGCTTTCTTT.

V usage is TRBV19 and J usage is TRBJ2-2, with 8 positions matching TRBD2. Trimming at V came to 5 bases and at J to 0 bases, leaving 11 bases not matched to a gene. The CDR3 is made up of 18 amino acids. Germline assignment: CDR1 LNHDA and CDR2 SQIVND (reference sequence). CDR3 in DNA: TGTGCCAGTAGTTCTCCGGGGATAGCGGGACCGAACACCGGGGAGCTGTTTTTT. Protein sequence: CASSSPGIAGPNTGELFF.

The rearrangement links TRBV7-8 to TRBJ2-1; the match to TRBD2 covers 11 bases. With V trimmed by 3 bases and J by 1 base, 8 bases remained unmatched. Germline V gene lookup returns CDR1 SGHVS and CDR2 FQNEAQ. CDR3 length: 18 residues. The CDR3 nucleotides are TGTGCCAGCAGCTTCGGTGGACTAGCGGGCTCTTCCTACAATGAGCAGTTCTTC. As protein: CASSFGGLAGSSYNEQFF.

The table lists this clone with a count of one. This chain connects TRBV7-2 to TRBJ2-1; 9 positions agree with TRBD2. With 4 bases clipped from V and 3 bases from J, the junction kept 4 bases outside the gene matches. The CDR3 is 15 amino acids. Looked up from germline, CDR1 is SGHTA and CDR2 is FQGNSA. In DNA, the CDR3 is TGTGCCAGCAGCTCCTATAGCGGGAGCTACAATGAGCAGTTCTTC. Amino acids: CASSSYSGSYNEQFF.

This clone was counted between two and nine times. The chain has TRBV6-5 and TRBJ1-1; weak D call: TRBD1 (6 bases). The CDR3 length is 15 residues. The germline V and J ends were trimmed by 5 bases and 6 bases, with 19 bases remaining between them. CDR1 MNHEY and CDR2 SVGAGI come from the germline V gene. Here the CDR3 reads CASSKPSGVRAEAFF. DNA of the CDR3: TGTGCCAGCAGTAAACCATCAGGGGTGAGGGCTGAAGCTTTCTTT.

CDR3 protein: CASSITGNEQYF. CDR3 in DNA: TGTGCCAGCAGCATCACAGGTAACGAGCAGTACTTC. This rearrangement joins TRBV11-2 to TRBJ2-5, with D maybe TRBD1 (5 bases). The J call may be incorrect, as the DNA end agrees better with TRBJ2-7. This CDR3 is 12 amino acids long. Germline V gene lookup returns CDR1 SGHAT and CDR2 FQNNGV.

To note about this clone: Other DNA sequences in this specimen translate into the identical CDR3. The chain employs TRBV9 and TRBJ2-2; D is undetermined. V dropped 0 bases and J dropped 2 bases, with 8 bases sitting between them. CDR3 size: 15 residues. Germline values: CDR1 SGDLS, CDR2 YYNGEE. CDR3 sequence (DNA): TGTGCCAGCAGCGTAGGCAGAACAAACACCGGGGAGCTGTTTTTT. Residues: CASSVGRTNTGELFF.